This T cell receptor beta chain comes out of a study of T cell changes during pregnancy in multiple sclerosis. Assay: immunoSEQ multiplex PCR; the TCRdb copy retains only in-frame clones and omits some. This repertoire shows around 100,000 clones, roughly 92% found once; its top ten account for over 1.5%. Per the germline V gene, CDR1 is SEHNR and CDR2 is FQNEAQ (reference sequence). CDR3 length equals 12 residues. V was trimmed by 3 bases and J by 9 bases, leaving 10 bases between them. The chain uses TRBV7-9 and TRBJ2-3; D not resolved. This receptor was identified in a female donor with multiple sclerosis, enrolled in a pregnancy study. Sequenced here: peripheral blood, sampled in the third trimester of pregnancy. The DNA of the CDR3 is TGTGCCAGCAGCTTCGAGGTTAGAACGCAGTATTTT. This sequence encodes CASSFEVRTQYF.